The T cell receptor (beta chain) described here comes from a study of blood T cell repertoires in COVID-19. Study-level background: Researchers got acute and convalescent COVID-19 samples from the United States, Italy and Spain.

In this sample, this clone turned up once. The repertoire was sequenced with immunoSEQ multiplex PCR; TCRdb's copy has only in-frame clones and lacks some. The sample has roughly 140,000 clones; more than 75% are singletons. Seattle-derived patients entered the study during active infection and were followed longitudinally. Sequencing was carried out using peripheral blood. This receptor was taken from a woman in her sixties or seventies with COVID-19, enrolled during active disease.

DNA of the CDR3: TGTGCCAGCAGCTTGACAGGGTTAGCTTTCTTT. Translating gives CASSLTGLAFF. J is TRBJ1-1 and V is TRBV5-5, with D possibly being TRBD1 (6 bases). V shed 1 base and J shed 10 bases, with 8 bases lying between them. The CDR3 runs to 11 residues. CDR1 and CDR2 from the germline V gene are SGHKS and YYEKEE (reference sequence).